Following are 2 T cell receptor beta chains from one sample sequenced in a study of T cell responses to AZD1222 COVID-19 vaccine. The assay was immunoSEQ multiplex PCR, and TCRdb's table has in-frame clones only and misses some. This table has under 50,000 clones, 70% to 90% appearing once. The sequencing used peripheral blood, collected 28 days after the second AZD1222 dose. Source of these receptors: an adult who received the AZD1222 COVID-19 vaccine.

The chain joins TRBV2 to TRBJ1-2; D is undetermined. From germline, CDR1 is SNHLY and CDR2 FYNNEI. The CDR3 is 12 residues long. V lost 6 bases and J lost 4, with 9 bases in between. CDR3 sequence reads: CASSLMVYGYTF. CDR3 coding DNA: TGTGCCAGCAGCCTCATGGTCTATGGCTACACCTTC.

J is TRBJ2-7 and V is TRBV5-1; 10 nucleotides line up with TRBD1. This CDR3 has 17 amino acids. V trimming: 4 bases; J trimming: 6 bases; junction bases outside the gene matches: 16. Germline-derived CDR1 and CDR2 are SGHRS and YFSETQ. The CDR3 nucleotides read TGCGCCAGCAGCGGATCCGGGACAGGGGTAAGGGGGGCCGAGCAGTACTTC. This codes for CASSGSGTGVRGAEQYF.